This T cell receptor (beta chain) is drawn from a study of tumor-infiltrating lymphocytes in localized non-small cell lung cancer. The repertoire was sequenced with immunoSEQ multiplex PCR; TCRdb's copy has only in-frame clones and lacks some. Among about 23,000 clones listed, 55% to 75% were seen once. The CDR3 has 18 amino acids. Trimming at V came to 4 bases and at J to 4 bases, leaving 15 bases not matched to a gene. Germline CDR1 SGHNT, CDR2 YYREEE (reference sequence). This TCR was recovered from a human donor with non-small cell lung cancer. Sequenced input: lung tumor tissue. The chain employs TRBV5-4 and TRBJ1-3; TRBD1 matches 9 bases. The CDR3 nucleotides are TGTGCCAGCAGCACGGGACAGGGAGGGGTTGCTCGAGGAAACACCATATATTTT. Encoded protein: CASSTGQGGVARGNTIYF.